Listed below are T cell receptor beta chains from one sample, sequenced in a study of Ad26.COV2.S vaccination and SARS-CoV-2 variants. Generated by immunoSEQ multiplex PCR, the TCRdb table keeps only in-frame clones and is missing some. Of roughly 320,000 clones listed, roughly 91% are singletons. Sequenced material: peripheral blood, taken in a trial of Ad26.COV2.S vaccine versus placebo. These receptors originate from a person between 18 and 60 years old who received the Ad26.COV2.S COVID-19 vaccine or a placebo. Each CDR3 is given with its conserved first and last residue. A D gene is named only where the DNA matches it firmly. Expanded clones get a size class; other rows say once, few or many, or leave the size out.

TRBV19	once	TRBJ1-2	.	15	CASSIRRDANYGYTF	TGTGCCAGTAGTATAAGGAGGGATGCTAACTATGGCTACACCTTC
TRBV9	once	TRBJ2-3	.	14	CASSARGSTDTQYF	TGTGCCAGCAGCGCCCGGGGGAGCACAGATACGCAGTATTTT
TRBV19	.	TRBJ2-3	.	15	CASSSTGIAADTQYF	TGTGCCAGTAGTTCTACCGGGATTGCAGCAGATACGCAGTATTTT
TRBV15	.	TRBJ2-7	.	15	CATSRDRSPSQGLYF	TGTGCCACCAGCAGAGATCGCAGTCCCTCTCAAGGCCTGTACTTC
TRBV9	once	TRBJ1-1	.	17	CASSVGPGKRENTEAFF	TGTGCCAGCAGCGTAGGTCCAGGGAAGAGGGAGAACACTGAAGCTTTCTTT
TRBV6-7	once	TRBJ2-2	.	10	CAIPTGELFF	TGTGCCATCCCGACCGGGGAGCTGTTTTTT
TRBV4-3	.	TRBJ1-2	TRBD1	15	CASSQRRTGYYGYTF	TGCGCCAGCAGCCAACGCCGGACAGGGTACTATGGCTACACCTTC
TRBV9	.	TRBJ2-4	.	13	CASSAKLGNIQYF	TGTGCCAGCAGCGCCAAACTAGGGAACATTCAGTACTTC
TRBV7-8	.	TRBJ1-1	TRBD1	16	CASSPDRGRLNTEAFF	TGTGCCAGCAGCCCAGACAGGGGGCGGCTGAACACTGAAGCTTTCTTT
TRBV9	.	TRBJ1-2	.	13	CASSGQGLDGYTF	TGTGCCAGCAGCGGCCAGGGACTCGATGGCTACACCTTC
TRBV27	.	TRBJ2-1	TRBD2	14	CASSLMSSGGEQFF	TGTGCCAGCAGTCTCATGAGTAGCGGGGGAGAGCAGTTCTTC
TRBV19	.	TRBJ1-1	TRBD1	14	CASSIGTGATEAFF	TGTGCCAGTAGTATAGGGACAGGGGCCACTGAAGCTTTCTTT
TRBV30	.	TRBJ2-3	.	15	CAWSVMSVRADTQYF	TGTGCCTGGAGTGTAATGTCAGTCAGGGCAGATACGCAGTATTTT
TRBV14	.	TRBJ1-4	.	12	CASSPYNEKLFF	TGTGCCAGCAGCCCGTATAATGAAAAACTGTTTTTT
TRBV5-4	.	TRBJ2-2	TRBD1	15	CASSTWTGDTGELFF	TGTGCCAGCAGCACATGGACAGGCGACACCGGGGAGCTGTTTTTT
TRBV4-3	.	TRBJ1-2	.	14	CASSLAGRNYGYTF	TGCGCCAGCAGCCTGGCGGGGAGAAACTATGGCTACACCTTC
TRBV30	.	TRBJ2-7	TRBD2	14	CAWSEWTSGGSPYF	TGTGCCTGGAGTGAGTGGACTAGCGGGGGCTCACCGTACTTC
TRBV6-1	.	TRBJ2-1	.	16	CASSGPGLGPWDEQFF	TGTGCCAGCAGTGGACCGGGCCTTGGGCCGTGGGATGAGCAGTTCTTC
TRBV5-1	.	TRBJ2-2	.	15	CASSPQTPATGELFF	TGCGCCAGCAGCCCCCAGACTCCAGCCACCGGGGAGCTGTTTTTT
TRBV6-2/TRBV6-3	.	TRBJ2-1	.	15	CASSYDGAGADEQFF	TGTGCCAGCAGTTACGATGGGGCAGGGGCCGATGAGCAGTTCTTC
TRBV27	.	TRBJ2-1	.	12	CASSLSQDEQFF	TGTGCCAGCAGTTTATCGCAGGATGAGCAGTTCTTC
TRBV5-4	.	TRBJ1-2	.	14	CASSFIGGDGGYTF	TGTGCCAGCAGCTTTATTGGGGGGGATGGTGGCTACACCTTC
TRBV6-5	.	TRBJ1-2	TRBD1	14	CASSPLTGGYGYTF	TGTGCCAGCAGTCCGCTGACAGGGGGCTATGGCTACACCTTC
TRBV27	.	TRBJ2-7	TRBD1	14	CASSFLSGGNEQYF	TGTGCCAGCAGTTTTCTGTCAGGGGGCAACGAGCAGTACTTC
TRBV4-1	.	TRBJ2-5	.	14	CASSHRTVQETQYF	TGCGCCAGCAGCCACAGGACAGTTCAAGAGACCCAGTACTTC
TRBV6-5	.	TRBJ1-4	.	13	CASTPQGGRQSNF	TGTGCCAGCACCCCCCAGGGAGGACGCCAGTCGAATTTT
TRBV2	.	TRBJ2-1	TRBD2	14	CASSIQRGANEQFF	TGTGCCAGCAGCATCCAGCGGGGGGCCAATGAGCAGTTCTTC
TRBV11-1	once	TRBJ2-3	.	13	CATQGQTTDTQYF	TGTGCCACTCAGGGGCAAACCACAGATACGCAGTATTTT
TRBV5-4	.	TRBJ2-4	TRBD2	16	CASSLVAGGRANIQYF	TGTGCCAGCAGCTTGGTAGCGGGGGGGCGGGCCAACATTCAGTACTTC
TRBV5-1	.	TRBJ1-2	.	17	CASSLRGWENRNYGYTF	TGCGCCAGCAGCTTGAGGGGTTGGGAAAACAGAAACTATGGCTACACCTTC
TRBV7-3	once	TRBJ2-7	.	17	CASSLNPPGQDSYEQYF	TGTGCCAGCAGCTTAAATCCCCCGGGACAAGACTCCTACGAGCAGTACTTC
TRBV9	.	TRBJ1-1	TRBD1	16	CASSPGQGLFNTEAFF	TGTGCCAGCAGCCCCGGACAGGGATTGTTCAACACTGAAGCTTTCTTT
TRBV2	.	TRBJ1-5	.	11	CASSEYGLQHF	TGTGCCAGCAGTGAATATGGACTCCAGCATTTT
TRBV6-6	.	TRBJ1-5	.	11	CASSKDQPQHF	TGTGCCAGCAGTAAAGATCAGCCCCAGCATTTT
TRBV7-9	.	TRBJ2-2	.	17	CASSSPPTGARTGELFF	TGTGCCAGCAGCTCACCCCCCACGGGGGCGAGGACCGGGGAGCTGTTTTTT
TRBV2	.	TRBJ1-4	TRBD1	15	CASSDPNRGDEKLFF	TGTGCCAGCAGTGATCCAAACAGGGGGGATGAAAAACTGTTTTTT
TRBV7-8	.	TRBJ1-5	.	17	CASSPVRGNGRDQPQHF	TGTGCCAGCAGCCCGGTGCGGGGGAACGGTCGCGATCAGCCCCAGCATTTT
TRBV7-6	.	TRBJ1-1	.	16	CASSLEPITGNTEAFF	TGTGCCAGCAGCTTAGAACCCATTACAGGGAACACTGAAGCTTTCTTT
TRBV2	.	TRBJ2-5	.	13	CASSEGEEETQYF	TGTGCCAGCAGTGAGGGGGAGGAGGAGACCCAGTACTTC
TRBV7-9	.	TRBJ1-1	.	15	CASSPMGSRGTEAFF	TGTGCCAGCAGCCCCATGGGGTCACGGGGCACTGAAGCTTTCTTT